This is a list of T cell receptor beta chains from one sample in a study of blood T cell repertoires in COVID-19. The assay was immunoSEQ multiplex PCR, and TCRdb's table has in-frame clones only and misses some. This table has tens of thousands of clones, about 89% appearing once. The sample comprised peripheral blood. The receptor set was obtained from a man between 65 and 79 years old with active COVID-19. Each CDR3 is given with its conserved first and last residue. Fields, in order: V gene, J gene, clone size, D gene, CDR3 protein, CDR3 DNA. D genes are given only for firm matches. A clone size is listed for some rows: how often the clone was seen (once, few, many), or a class if it is expanded.

>TRBV16|TRBJ2-4|NA|TRBD1
CASSLGQGDIQYF
TGTGCCAGCAGCCTCGGGCAGGGGGACATTCAGTACTTC
>TRBV5-5|TRBJ2-5|NA|TRBD2
CASSLTASGGSGQETQYF
TGTGCCAGCAGCTTGACGGCTAGCGGGGGTAGTGGGCAAGAGACCCAGTACTTC
>TRBV5-1|TRBJ2-5|once|NA
CASSLRTQETQYF
TGCGCCAGCAGCTTAAGGACACAGGAGACCCAGTACTTC
>TRBV2|TRBJ2-7|NA|TRBD2
CASMPGTSSYEQYF
TGTGCCAGCATGCCCGGGACTAGTTCCTACGAGCAGTACTTC
>TRBV3-1/TRBV3-2|TRBJ1-3|NA|NA
CASSQEGRGNTIYF
TGTGCCAGCAGCCAAGAGGGCAGGGGCAACACCATATATTTT
>TRBV30|TRBJ2-7|NA|TRBD1
CAWTRDRGYEQYF
TGTGCCTGGACAAGAGACAGGGGCTACGAGCAGTACTTC
>TRBV5-1|TRBJ1-2|NA|NA
CASSLGTGRNYGYTF
TGCGCCAGCAGCTTGGGCACAGGACGGAACTATGGCTACACCTTC
>TRBV7-9|TRBJ1-1|NA|NA
CASTPWAGGLNTEAFF
TGTGCCAGCACCCCCTGGGCGGGGGGACTGAACACTGAAGCTTTCTTT
>TRBV9|TRBJ1-6|NA|TRBD1
CASSVDRGKDSPLHF
TGTGCCAGCAGCGTAGACAGGGGGAAGGATTCACCCCTCCACTTT
>TRBV30|TRBJ1-6|once|TRBD1
CAWSPGTGRLLLNSPLHF
TGTGCCTGGAGCCCCGGGACAGGGCGATTATTATTAAATTCACCCCTCCACTTT
>TRBV25-1|TRBJ1-6|once|TRBD1
CASSEQGVGSPLHF
TGTGCCAGCAGTGAACAGGGGGTGGGTTCACCCCTCCACTTT
>TRBV12-5|TRBJ2-5|NA|TRBD2
CASGFPSGGEGETQYF
TGTGCTAGTGGTTTTCCTTCGGGAGGGGAGGGAGAGACCCAGTACTTC
>TRBV5-4|TRBJ2-2|NA|TRBD1
CASSRDRGSAAGELFF
TGTGCCAGCAGCCGGGACAGGGGTTCTGCGGCCGGGGAGCTGTTTTTT
>TRBV7-8|TRBJ1-1|NA|TRBD1
CASSRIPGQGANTEAFF
TGTGCCAGCAGCCGGATACCGGGACAGGGGGCGAACACTGAAGCTTTCTTT
>TRBV30|TRBJ1-4|NA|NA
CAWSVPQGRREKLFF
TGTGCCTGGAGTGTCCCACAGGGTAGACGCGAAAAACTGTTTTTT
>TRBV21-1|TRBJ1-1|NA|NA
CASRNQIATQFRTEAFF
TGTGCCAGCAGAAACCAAATAGCTACACAATTCCGCACTGAAGCTTTCTTT
>TRBV27|TRBJ2-7|NA|NA
CASSFGESYEQYF
TGTGCCAGCAGTTTTGGAGAGTCCTACGAGCAGTACTTC
>TRBV7-2|TRBJ2-5|NA|TRBD2
CASSLVITSGGGTQYF
TGTGCCAGCAGCTTAGTTATAACTAGCGGGGGTGGGACCCAGTACTTC
>TRBV7-2|TRBJ1-3|NA|NA
CASSLSGTRSGNTIYF
TGTGCCAGCAGCCTCTCGGGTACGCGCTCTGGAAACACCATATATTTT
>TRBV18|TRBJ2-2|once|TRBD1
CASSPPGQGSGELFF
TGTGCCAGCTCACCACCGGGACAGGGCTCCGGGGAGCTGTTTTTT
>TRBV28|TRBJ2-6|NA|NA
CASSFSVSGANVLTF
TGTGCCAGCAGTTTTTCGGTTTCTGGGGCCAACGTCCTGACTTTC
>TRBV15|TRBJ2-5|NA|NA
CATSRRGGALETQYF
TGTGCCACCAGCAGGCGAGGGGGGGCGCTTGAGACCCAGTACTTC
>TRBV6-5|TRBJ2-7|NA|TRBD1
CASRTGLYEQYF
TGTGCCAGCCGGACAGGGCTATACGAGCAGTACTTC
>TRBV5-1|TRBJ2-3|NA|NA
CASSLDGVSTDTQYF
TGCGCCAGCAGCTTGGACGGGGTTTCGACAGATACGCAGTATTTT
>TRBV12-3/TRBV12-4|TRBJ1-1|NA|NA
CASSSGRTEAFF
TGTGCCAGCAGTTCGGGGAGGACTGAAGCTTTCTTT
>TRBV19|TRBJ2-5|NA|NA
CASSRGLLQETQYF
TGTGCCAGTAGCCGAGGACTGCTCCAAGAGACCCAGTACTTC
>TRBV6-5|TRBJ2-5|NA|TRBD1
CASTTGQGWQETQYF
TGTGCCAGCACCACGGGACAGGGATGGCAAGAGACCCAGTACTTC
>TRBV5-6|TRBJ2-5|NA|TRBD1
CASSLGGAGTGSYQETQYF
TGTGCCAGCAGCTTGGGGGGGGCCGGGACAGGGAGCTACCAAGAGACCCAGTACTTC
>TRBV6-5|TRBJ2-2|NA|NA
CASSLTYTGELFF
TGTGCCAGCAGCCTTACATACACCGGGGAGCTGTTTTTT
>TRBV5-1|TRBJ1-1|NA|TRBD1
CASSSSGTGGDEAFF
TGCGCCAGCAGCTCGTCCGGGACAGGGGGTGATGAAGCTTTCTTT
>TRBV21-1|TRBJ1-2|once|NA
CASSNRTGDYGYTF
TGTGCCAGCAGCAACCGGACAGGGGACTATGGCTACACCTTC
>TRBV7-9|TRBJ2-7|NA|NA
CASSLGQASYEQYF
TGTGCCAGCAGCTTAGGCCAGGCCTCCTACGAGCAGTACTTC
>TRBV2|TRBJ1-5|NA|NA
CASCGWGGADQPQHF
TGTGCCAGCTGTGGATGGGGGGGGGCTGATCAGCCCCAGCATTTT
>TRBV29-1|TRBJ2-7|NA|TRBD1
CSVEETGRRYF
TGCAGCGTTGAAGAGACAGGGCGGCGGTACTTC
>TRBV7-9|TRBJ2-1|once|TRBD1
CASSQTGNNEQFF
TGTGCCAGCAGCCAGACAGGGAACAATGAGCAGTTCTTC
>TRBV3-1/TRBV3-2|TRBJ2-5|NA|NA
CASSQDYHQETQYF
TGTGCCAGCAGCCAAGACTACCACCAAGAGACCCAGTACTTC
>TRBV7-9|TRBJ2-7|NA|TRBD1
CASSLVGTDTEQYF
TGTGCCAGCAGCTTAGTGGGGACAGATACCGAGCAGTACTTC
>TRBV7-2|TRBJ2-3|NA|TRBD1
CASSHRDSRTDTQYF
TGTGCCAGCAGCCACCGGGACAGTCGCACAGATACGCAGTATTTT
>TRBV10-3|TRBJ2-2|NA|NA
CAISEQGGGELFF
TGTGCCATCAGTGAACAGGGCGGCGGGGAGCTGTTTTTT
>TRBV6-2/TRBV6-3|TRBJ2-7|NA|NA
CASSYPINQVASYEQYF
TGTGCCAGCAGTTACCCTATTAATCAGGTCGCCTCCTACGAGCAGTACTTC
>TRBV5-1|TRBJ2-7|NA|TRBD1
CASSSGQGGNEQYF
TGCGCCAGCAGCAGTGGACAGGGGGGGAACGAGCAGTACTTC
>TRBV4-1|TRBJ1-5|NA|NA
CASSLYAGGSSNQPQHF
TGCGCCAGCAGCCTATACGCCGGTGGTTCTAGCAATCAGCCCCAGCATTTT
>TRBV19|TRBJ1-5|NA|NA
CASSITSSFLTGTQPQHF
TGTGCCAGTAGTATAACGTCCTCCTTCCTTACAGGGACGCAGCCCCAGCATTTT
>TRBV27|TRBJ2-1|NA|NA
CASSPRQGPYNEQFF
TGTGCCAGCAGTCCACGGCAGGGCCCCTACAATGAGCAGTTCTTC